These 21 T cell receptor beta chains were sequenced from one sample in a study of blood T cell repertoires in COVID-19. The data were produced by immunoSEQ multiplex PCR, yet TCRdb's version contains in-frame clones alone and is incomplete. The data contain about 160,000 clones, 82% of them singletons. Sequencing input: peripheral blood. The receptors originated from a woman aged 80 or over with acute or convalescent COVID-19.

This clone was picked up one time. V and J are TRBV2 and TRBJ1-3, with D possibly being TRBD1 (5 bases). Germline lookup yields CDR1 SNHLY and CDR2 FYNNEI. Trimming took 6 bases from V and 3 from J, leaving 12 bases between them. The CDR3 has 14 amino acids. CDR3 nucleotide sequence: TGTGCCAGCAGCGAGACAGCGAATGGAAACACCATATATTTT. Translated: CASSETANGNTIYF.

This sequence joins TRBV5-4 and TRBJ2-5; 11 bases are a match to TRBD2. CDR3 size: 13 residues. Germline V gene sequence: CDR1 SGHNT, CDR2 YYREEE (reference sequence). Losses at the gene ends were 1 base for V and 14 bases for J; bases not matched to a gene: 7. CDR3 sequence reads: CASSLPEGLAEYF. For the CDR3, the DNA is TGTGCCAGCAGCTTGCCGGAGGGACTAGCGGAATACTTC.

This chain links TRBV19 with TRBJ2-7; 7 bases fit TRBD1. Germline CDR1 reads LNHDA; CDR2 reads SQIVND (reference sequence). The CDR3 totals 15 residues. The ends lost 5 bases at V and 2 bases at J; junction bases unmatched: 9. CDR3 residues: CASSPPQGRPYEQYF. The CDR3 DNA is TGTGCCAGTAGTCCGCCACAGGGGCGCCCCTACGAGCAGTACTTC.

This chain joins TRBV9 and TRBJ2-2; D ambiguous. The V end was cut by 3 bases, the J end by 0 bases, with 9 bases between. The CDR3 has 15 residues. The V gene's germline CDR1 is SGDLS and CDR2 YYNGEE. The CDR3 DNA follows: TGTGCCAGCAGCGAAAGACTGACGAACACCGGGGAGCTGTTTTTT. Protein: CASSERLTNTGELFF.

This chain uses TRBV7-8 with TRBJ2-7; 9 bases match TRBD1. CDR3 length equals 14 residues. Germline CDR1 is SGHVS and CDR2 is FQNEAQ. After removal of 2 bases from V and 13 bases from J, the junction contained 12 bases not matched to a gene. CDR3 residues: CASSLRDREGLPYF. CDR3 DNA sequence: TGTGCCAGCAGCTTAAGGGACAGGGAAGGACTGCCCTACTTC. The variable domain in full, completed from reference TRBV7-8 and TRBJ2-7, reads GAGVSQSPRYKVAKRGQDVALRCDPISGHVSLFWYQQALGQGPEFLTYFQNEAQLDKSGLPSDRFFAERPEGSVSTLKIQRTQQEDSAVYLCASSLRDREGLPYFGPGTRLTVT.

J is TRBJ1-5 and V is TRBV18; 7 nucleotides align to TRBD1. Germline V gene sequence: CDR1 KGHSH, CDR2 LQKENI. Trimming at V came to 5 bases and at J to 5 bases, leaving 6 bases not matched to a gene. The CDR3 spans 14 residues. The CDR3 is CASSATGTDQPQHF. CDR3 bases: TGTGCCAGCTCAGCGACCGGGACAGATCAGCCCCAGCATTTT.

The genes are TRBV5-6 and TRBJ2-6; D not resolved. Germline V lookup: CDR1 SGHDT, CDR2 YYEEEE. The CDR3 runs 13 residues. Trimming left V 6 bases short and J 1 base short, with 5 bases between. The CDR3: CASTPSGANVLTF. The CDR3 region has the DNA TGTGCCAGCACCCCGTCTGGGGCCAACGTCCTGACTTTC.

J is TRBJ1-2 and V is TRBV4-3, with 8 bases that match TRBD1. V dropped 0 bases and J dropped 4; count of bases not matched to a gene: 4. This CDR3 has 15 residues. CDR1 and CDR2 (germline): LGHNA, YSLEER. CDR3 in amino acids: CASSQEKDRAYGYTF. Written as DNA, the CDR3 is TGCGCCAGCAGCCAAGAGAAGGACAGGGCCTATGGCTACACCTTC.

This rearrangement joins TRBV28 to TRBJ1-1; perhaps TRBD1 as D (5 bases). This CDR3 comprises 16 residues. Trimming cost V 1 base and J 1 base, with 13 bases left between them. Germline loops: CDR1 MDHEN, CDR2 SYDVKM. CDR3 bases: TGTGCCAGCAGTTTATTGGATCAGGGTGGGAACACTGAAGCTTTCTTT. Protein sequence: CASSLLDQGGNTEAFF.

V gene TRBV30 combines with J gene TRBJ1-2; D gene unclear. Germline lookup yields CDR1 GTSNPN and CDR2 SVGIG (reference sequence). V lost 4 bases and J 7 bases, leaving 16 bases between the germline ends. The CDR3 is made up of 13 amino acids. The CDR3 DNA is TGTGCCTGGAATCCACGCGGGCGCCGTGGCTACACCTTC. Translated: CAWNPRGRRGYTF.

The chain recombines TRBV19 with TRBJ2-1, with 10 bases matching TRBD2. CDR1 is LNHDA and CDR2 is SQIVND in the germline V gene (reference sequence). The CDR3 runs 15 residues. Unmatched junction bases numbered 7, after V lost 7 bases and J lost 4 bases. The CDR3 DNA reads as TGTGCCAGTATCCCCACGACTAGCGGGTACAATGAGCAGTTCTTC. Residues: CASIPTTSGYNEQFF.

The genes are TRBV11-2 and TRBJ1-1; D is undetermined. The germline V gene encodes CDR1 SGHAT and CDR2 FQNNGV. This CDR3 spans 15 amino acids. The germline V and J ends were trimmed by 1 base and 5 bases, with 14 bases remaining between them. The CDR3 DNA reads as TGTGCCAGCAGCTTAGCTCCCGGGGAGGGAACTGAAGCTTTCTTT. This gives the protein CASSLAPGEGTEAFF.

This clone was seen a single time. J is TRBJ1-1 and V is TRBV5-1, with TRBD1 matching over 7 bases. CDR3 length equals 19 residues. Germline assignment: CDR1 SGHRS and CDR2 YFSETQ. Trimming at V came to 4 bases and at J to 0 bases, leaving 18 bases not matched to a gene. The CDR3 DNA follows: TGCGCCAGCAGCCTCCGGCCCATTGGACAGGTTAACATGAACACTGAAGCTTTCTTT. Protein sequence: CASSLRPIGQVNMNTEAFF. Supplemented by reference TRBV5-1 and TRBJ1-1, the full variable domain reads KAGVTQTPRYLIKTRGQQVTLSCSPISGHRSVSWYQQTPGQGLQFLFEYFSETQRNKGNFPGRFSGRQFSNSRSEMNVSTLELGDSALYLCASSLRPIGQVNMNTEAFFGQGTRLTVV.

The chain links TRBV15 to TRBJ1-2; 8 positions agree with TRBD1. J was trimmed by 7 bases and V by 4 bases; bases with no gene match: 5. Germline V gene data show CDR1 as LNHNV and CDR2 as YYDKDF (reference sequence). The CDR3 covers 13 residues. The CDR3 spells CATSTGQGSGYTF. CDR3 DNA sequence: TGTGCCACCAGCACCGGACAGGGAAGTGGCTACACCTTC.

The genes are TRBV2 and TRBJ1-5; perhaps TRBD1 as D (6 bases). V dropped 5 bases and J dropped 2 bases, with 13 bases sitting between them. The germline gives CDR1 SNHLY, CDR2 FYNNEI. CDR3 length equals 15 residues. In nucleotides, the CDR3 is TGTGCCAGCAGTCAAGAAGGGGGTCGCAATCAGCCCCAGCATTTT. Translated: CASSQEGGRNQPQHF.

This clone came up a few times. This chain uses TRBV7-2 with TRBJ1-2; possible D gene TRBD1, 5 bases. Deletions cut 1 base from V and 8 bases from J, with 11 bases between. The length of the CDR3 is 13 residues. Germline V gives CDR1 SGHTA, CDR2 FQGNSA. The CDR3 region is CASSLVTESGYTF. The CDR3 bases are TGTGCCAGCAGCTTAGTGACAGAGTCAGGCTACACCTTC.

This chain connects TRBV7-2 to TRBJ2-6, with D uncertain. V was shortened by 1 base and J by 0 bases, with 10 bases between the two germline ends. Germline V gene data show CDR1 as SGHTA and CDR2 as FQGNSA. This CDR3 region has 17 residues. The CDR3 nucleotides read TGTGCCAGCAGCTTAGTTGGTAGGAGCTCTGGGGCCAACGTCCTGACTTTC. Protein: CASSLVGRSSGANVLTF.

This clone was counted only a few times. The rearrangement joins TRBV18 to TRBJ2-5; D is perhaps TRBD2 (5 bases). The CDR3 has 14 amino acids. Per germline, CDR1 KGHSH and CDR2 LQKENI. V gave up 8 bases and J gave up 4 bases, with 17 bases separating them. The CDR3 sequence is CASNQPGGRETQYF. The CDR3 DNA reads as TGTGCCAGCAACCAACCCGGAGGCCGAGAGACCCAGTACTTC.

V gene TRBV30 combines with J gene TRBJ2-7, with 11 bases fitting TRBD2. The CDR3 loop spans 13 amino acids. Germline assignment: CDR1 GTSNPN and CDR2 SVGIG (reference sequence). Trimming cost V 7 bases and J 3 bases; bases outside gene matches: 5. CDR3: CAFTLAGDYEQYF. The DNA of the CDR3 is TGTGCCTTTACACTAGCGGGAGACTACGAGCAGTACTTC.

The chain uses TRBV10-3 and TRBJ2-1; D may be TRBD2 (6 bases). From germline, CDR1 is ENHRY and CDR2 SYGVKD. V shed 4 bases and J shed 0 bases, with 13 bases lying between them. The CDR3 consists of 16 residues. The CDR3 loop is CAISGRPGDSYNEQFF. DNA of the CDR3: TGTGCCATCAGTGGCCGTCCGGGGGACTCCTACAATGAGCAGTTCTTC.

The chain joins TRBV7-6 to TRBJ2-2, with TRBD2 identical over 8 bases. This CDR3 comprises 17 residues. V shed 4 bases, J shed 0 bases, and the junction held 7 bases outside the gene matches. CDR1 and CDR2 from the germline V gene are SGHVS and FNYEAQ. Written as DNA, the CDR3 is TGTGCCAGCAGCTCATCTAGCGGGTACACGAACACCGGGGAGCTGTTTTTT. Translating gives CASSSSSGYTNTGELFF.